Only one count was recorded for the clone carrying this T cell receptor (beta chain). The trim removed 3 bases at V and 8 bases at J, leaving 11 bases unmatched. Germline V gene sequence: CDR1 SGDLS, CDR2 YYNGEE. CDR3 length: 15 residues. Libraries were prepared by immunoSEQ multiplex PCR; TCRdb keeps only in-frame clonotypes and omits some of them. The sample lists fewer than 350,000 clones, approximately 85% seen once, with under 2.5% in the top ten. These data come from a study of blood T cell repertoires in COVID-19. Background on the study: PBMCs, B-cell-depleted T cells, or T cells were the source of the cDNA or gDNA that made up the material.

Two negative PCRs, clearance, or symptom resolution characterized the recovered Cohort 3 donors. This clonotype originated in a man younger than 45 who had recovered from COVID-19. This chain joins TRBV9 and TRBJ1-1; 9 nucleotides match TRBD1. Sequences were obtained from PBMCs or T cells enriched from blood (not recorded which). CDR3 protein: CASSAGQGLTWEAFF. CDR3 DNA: TGTGCCAGCAGCGCGGGACAGGGTCTGACCTGGGAAGCTTTCTTT.